One sample yielded the 11 T cell receptor beta chains listed below, sequenced in a study of Graves' ophthalmopathy and Graves' hyperthyroidism. RNA transcripts yielded amplified TCR beta CDR3 regions. HTBI-primed first-round RT-PCR preceded second-round multiplex PCR. TCRdb reprocessed the multiplex PCR reads with MiXCR, giving one entry per CDR3 protein. The table has roughly 170,000 distinct CDR3 sequences, under 45% seen once. Sequencing was performed on peripheral blood. These receptors all come from a man aged 25 to 45 with Graves' ophthalmopathy.

Many counts were recorded for this clonotype. This chain joins TRBV28 and TRBJ1-6; 9 nucleotides align to TRBD1. This CDR3 has 19 residues. Germline assignment: CDR1 MDHEN and CDR2 SYDVKM. The V segment lost 3 bases and the J segment 4 bases; nucleotides outside the gene matches: 13. As DNA, the CDR3 is TGTGCCAGCAGTTTTCCCATACTACAGGGGGCGAATTATAATTCACCCCTCCACTTT. Translating gives CASSFPILQGANYNSPLHF.

The chain employs TRBV6-2 or TRBV6-3 and TRBJ2-5; D is unresolved. Germline lookup yields CDR1 MNHEY and CDR2 SVGEGT. The CDR3 spans 12 residues. V was cut by 3 bases and J by 5 bases, with 7 bases left in between. The DNA for the CDR3 is TGTGCCAGCAGTTATATCAGGGAGACCCAGTACTTC. It is translated as CASSYIRETQYF.

This clonotype was seen ten or more times. The rearrangement joins TRBV7-2 to TRBJ1-5, with a weak D call TRBD1 (5 bases). Germline CDR1 reads SGHTA; CDR2 reads FQGNSA. The CDR3 contains 15 residues. Trimming removed 4 bases from V and 13 bases from J, with 23 bases in between. CDR3 region: CASSSTGGRPEDQHF. For the CDR3, the DNA is TGTGCCAGCAGCTCGACCGGGGGACGGCCGGAGGATCAGCATTTT.

This clonotype has ten or more counts. The J gene is TRBJ2-7, the V gene TRBV10-3; D is tentatively TRBD1 or TRBD2 (5 bases each). The CDR3 totals 15 residues. V dropped 6 bases and J dropped 6 bases, with 21 bases sitting between them. Germline V gene sequence: CDR1 ENHRY, CDR2 SYGVKD. The CDR3 nucleotides read TGTGCCATCAGGCCTGGGGCTGGGAGAGGCGGCGAGCAGTACTTC. Protein product: CAIRPGAGRGGEQYF.

This clonotype was picked up many times. The J gene is TRBJ2-7, the V gene TRBV12-3 or TRBV12-4; 7 bases align to TRBD2. Unmatched junction bases numbered 5, after V lost 4 bases and J lost 2 bases. The CDR3 contains 14 residues. The CDR3: CASSWASGAYEQYF. In DNA form, the CDR3 reads TGTGCCAGCAGTTGGGCTAGCGGAGCCTACGAGCAGTACTTC.

The chain uses TRBV7-9 and TRBJ1-2; 8 nucleotides align to TRBD1. The CDR3 extends over 14 amino acids. CDR1 and CDR2 (germline): SEHNR, FQNEAQ (reference sequence). The J segment lost 7 bases and the V segment lost 4 bases, leaving 8 bases of the junction unmatched. The CDR3 here is CASSSPGGAGGYTF. For the CDR3, the DNA is TGTGCCAGCAGCTCCCCAGGGGGCGCAGGTGGCTACACCTTC. Together with reference TRBV7-9 and TRBJ1-2, the CDR3 gives the full variable domain: DTGVSQNPRHKITKRGQNVTFRCDPISEHNRLYWYRQTLGQGPEFLTYFQNEAQLEKSRLLSDRFSAERPKGSFSTLEIQRTEQGDSAMYLCASSSPGGAGGYTFGSGTRLTVV.

This chain connects TRBV6-4 to TRBJ2-7; D may be TRBD1 (6 bases). V lost 4 bases and J lost 3, with 13 bases in between. CDR1 MRHNA and CDR2 SNTAGT come from the germline V gene. The CDR3 covers 14 residues. The CDR3 reads CASSVDSASYEQYF. DNA for the CDR3: TGTGCCAGCAGTGTGGACAGTGCAAGCTACGAGCAGTACTTC.

By share of the sample, this clonotype is medium-sized. The V gene is TRBV6-5, the J gene TRBJ2-5; 13 bases are shared with TRBD2. J was trimmed by 5 bases and V by 7 bases; bases with no gene match: 7. CDR1 and CDR2 from the germline V gene are MNHEY and SVGAGI. CDR3 length: 15 residues. CDR3 amino acids: CASKRTSGSQETQYF. The DNA of the CDR3 is TGTGCCAGCAAGAGGACTAGCGGGAGTCAGGAGACCCAGTACTTC.

The table lists this clonotype with many counts. The chain uses TRBV27 and TRBJ2-2; D is undetermined. Germline CDR1 is MNHEY and CDR2 is SMNVEV (reference sequence). This CDR3 spans 15 amino acids. V was clipped by 5 bases and J by 0 bases, with 10 bases between them. CDR3 region: CASSRSFANTGELFF. The CDR3 coding sequence is TGTGCCAGCAGTCGAAGCTTCGCGAACACCGGGGAGCTGTTTTTT.

This clonotype was recorded many times. One junction end disagrees with the germline gene, perhaps due to a read error. V and J are TRBV6-2 or TRBV6-3 and TRBJ2-7; D gene uncertain. From germline, CDR1 is MNHEY and CDR2 SVGEGT. There are 12 residues in the CDR3. CDR3 sequence (DNA): TGTGCCAGCAGTTTCCTATCCTGCGAGCAGTACTTC. This encodes CASSFLSCEQYF.

Ten or more counts support this clonotype. The chain has TRBV28 and TRBJ2-2, with 9 bases lining up with TRBD2. CDR3 size: 14 residues. The ends lost 8 bases at V and 7 bases at J; junction bases unmatched: 8. Germline CDR1 and CDR2: MDHEN and SYDVKM. DNA of the CDR3: TGTGCCAGCGGGGCTAGCGGGATAGTCGGGGAGCTGTTTTTT. Protein: CASGASGIVGELFF.